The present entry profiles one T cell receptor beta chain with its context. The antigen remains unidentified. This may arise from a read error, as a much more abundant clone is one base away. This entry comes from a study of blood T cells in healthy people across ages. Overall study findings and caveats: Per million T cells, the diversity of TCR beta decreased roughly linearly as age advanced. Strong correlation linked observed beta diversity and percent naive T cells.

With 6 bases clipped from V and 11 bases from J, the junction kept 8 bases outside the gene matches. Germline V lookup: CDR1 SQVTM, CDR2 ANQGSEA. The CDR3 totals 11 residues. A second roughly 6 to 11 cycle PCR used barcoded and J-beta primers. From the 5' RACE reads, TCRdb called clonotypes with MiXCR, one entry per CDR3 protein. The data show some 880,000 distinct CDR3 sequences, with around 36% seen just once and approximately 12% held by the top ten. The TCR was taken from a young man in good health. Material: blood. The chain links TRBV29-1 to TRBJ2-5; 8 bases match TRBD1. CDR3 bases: TGCAGCGTCGCCAGGGGGCGAGAGCAGTACTTC. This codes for CSVARGREQYF.